The T cell receptor (beta chain) under discussion was sequenced for a study of T cell repertoires in cytomegalovirus infection. About the study: Selection of CMV epitopes for the study included recently identified HLA-C-restricted and well-studied HLA-B-restricted ones. CMV infection together with matching HLA type was indicated by public TCR beta signatures. Whole-study results and caveats: Carriage of CMV together with the relevant HLA was identifiable through cumulative public TCR beta family frequency. What dominated the ex vivo response were HLA-C-restricted CMV-specific TCR beta clonotypes.

V lost 3 bases, J lost 1 base, and 7 bases lay in between. The CDR3 has 13 amino acids. Germline V gene data show CDR1 as MNHNS and CDR2 as SASEGT. TCRdb re-called the reads with MiXCR, one entry per CDR3 protein. The data contain some 480,000 distinct CDR3 sequences, 30% to 35% of them singletons. A remark on this clonotype: Its antigen is as yet unknown.

This TCR derives from a human donor in good health (CMV status not recorded). Some clones in this sample may be carry-over from other donors' samples. The J gene is TRBJ2-7, the V gene TRBV6-1; D is unresolved. The source material was cultured PBMCs, sampled from culture after CMV antigen stimulation. CDR3 loop: CASSESESYEQYV. CDR3 DNA: TGTGCCAGCAGTGAGTCGGAGTCCTACGAGCAGTACGTC.